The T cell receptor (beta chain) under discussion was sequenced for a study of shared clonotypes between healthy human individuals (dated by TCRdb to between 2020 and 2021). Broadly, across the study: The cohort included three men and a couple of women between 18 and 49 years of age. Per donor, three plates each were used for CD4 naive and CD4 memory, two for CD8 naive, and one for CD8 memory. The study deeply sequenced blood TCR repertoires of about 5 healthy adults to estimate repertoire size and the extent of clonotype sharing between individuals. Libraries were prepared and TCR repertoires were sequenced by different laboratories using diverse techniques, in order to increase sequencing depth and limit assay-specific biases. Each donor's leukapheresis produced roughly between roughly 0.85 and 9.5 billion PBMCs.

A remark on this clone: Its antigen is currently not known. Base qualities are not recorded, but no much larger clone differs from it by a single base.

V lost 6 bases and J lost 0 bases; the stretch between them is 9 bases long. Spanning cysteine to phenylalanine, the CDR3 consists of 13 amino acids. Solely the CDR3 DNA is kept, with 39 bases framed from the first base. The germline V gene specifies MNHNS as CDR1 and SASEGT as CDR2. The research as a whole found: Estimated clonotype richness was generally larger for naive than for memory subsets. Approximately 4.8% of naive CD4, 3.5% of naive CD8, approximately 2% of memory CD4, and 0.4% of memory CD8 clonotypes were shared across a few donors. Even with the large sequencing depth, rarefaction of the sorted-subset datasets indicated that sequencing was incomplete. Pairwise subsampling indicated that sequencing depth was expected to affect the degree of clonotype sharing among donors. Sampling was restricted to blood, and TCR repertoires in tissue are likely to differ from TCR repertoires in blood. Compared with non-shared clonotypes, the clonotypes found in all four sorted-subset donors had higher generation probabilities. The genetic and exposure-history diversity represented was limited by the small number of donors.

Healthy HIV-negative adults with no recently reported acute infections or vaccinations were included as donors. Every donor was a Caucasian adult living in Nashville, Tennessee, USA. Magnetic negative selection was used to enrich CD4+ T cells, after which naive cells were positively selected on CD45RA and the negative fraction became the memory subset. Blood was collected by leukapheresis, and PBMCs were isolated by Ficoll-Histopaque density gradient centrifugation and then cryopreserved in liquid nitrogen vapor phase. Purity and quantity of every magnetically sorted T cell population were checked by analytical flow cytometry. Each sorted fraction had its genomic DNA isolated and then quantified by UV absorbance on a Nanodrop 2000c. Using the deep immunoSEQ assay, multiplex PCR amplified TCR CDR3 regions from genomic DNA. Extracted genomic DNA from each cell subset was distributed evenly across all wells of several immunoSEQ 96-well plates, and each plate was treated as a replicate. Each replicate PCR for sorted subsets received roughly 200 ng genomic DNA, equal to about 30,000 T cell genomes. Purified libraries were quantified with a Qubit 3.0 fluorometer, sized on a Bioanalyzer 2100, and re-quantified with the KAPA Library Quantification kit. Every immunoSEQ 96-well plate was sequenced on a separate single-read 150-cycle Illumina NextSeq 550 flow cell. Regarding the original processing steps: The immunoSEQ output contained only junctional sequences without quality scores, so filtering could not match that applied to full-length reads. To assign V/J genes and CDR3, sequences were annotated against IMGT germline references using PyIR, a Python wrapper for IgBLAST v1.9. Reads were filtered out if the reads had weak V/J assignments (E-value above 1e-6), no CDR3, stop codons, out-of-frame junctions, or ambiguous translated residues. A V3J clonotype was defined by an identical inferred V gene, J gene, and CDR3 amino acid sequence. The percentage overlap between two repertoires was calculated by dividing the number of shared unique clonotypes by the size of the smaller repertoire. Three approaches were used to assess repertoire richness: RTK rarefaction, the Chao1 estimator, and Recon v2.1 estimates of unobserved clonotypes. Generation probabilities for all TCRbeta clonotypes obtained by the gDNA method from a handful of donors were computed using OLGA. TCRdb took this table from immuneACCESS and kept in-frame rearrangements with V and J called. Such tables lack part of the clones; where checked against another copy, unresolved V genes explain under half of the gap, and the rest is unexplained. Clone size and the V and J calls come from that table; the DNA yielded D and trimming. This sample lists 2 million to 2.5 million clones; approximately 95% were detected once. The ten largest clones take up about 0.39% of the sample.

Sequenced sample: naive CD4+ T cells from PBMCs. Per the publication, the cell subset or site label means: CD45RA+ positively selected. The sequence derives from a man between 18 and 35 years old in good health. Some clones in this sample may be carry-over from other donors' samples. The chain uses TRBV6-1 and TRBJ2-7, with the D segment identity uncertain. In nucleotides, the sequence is TGTGCCAGCAGACCGACACTCTCCTACGAGCAGTACTTC. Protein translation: CASRPTLSYEQYF.